The 11 T cell receptor beta chains below all came from one sample that was sequenced in a study of CD8 T cells in ankylosing spondylitis. Whole-study results and caveats: Ankylosing spondylitis blood seemed to carry a telltale TCR beta motif made of fewer than 10 highly homologous variants.

TCRdb analysed the 5' RACE reads with MiXCR anew, one entry per CDR3 protein. The profile covers 450,000 to 550,000 distinct CDR3 sequences, with about 5.2% appearing a single time and 3% to 4.5% taken by the ten largest. These receptors lack a known antigen. Sequences were obtained from blood, either unsorted or a sorted T cell fraction (not recorded which). These receptor sequences come from a male donor with ankylosing spondylitis.

In its sample, this clonotype was seen many times. The rearrangement joins TRBV20-1 to TRBJ1-3, with D possibly TRBD1 on 6 matching bases. V lost 4 bases to trimming and J lost 5 bases, with 15 bases between them. The V gene's germline CDR1 is DFQATT and CDR2 SNEGSKA (reference sequence). The CDR3 spans 14 residues. The CDR3 nucleotides are TGCAGTGCTATTCTCGTCCAGGGGAGAAACACCATATATTTT. It is translated as CSAILVQGRNTIYF.

This clonotype was counted ten times or more. The gene calls are TRBV15 and TRBJ2-7; D is unresolved. Germline loops: CDR1 LNHNV, CDR2 YYDKDF (reference sequence). Deletions cut 0 bases from V and 9 bases from J, with 12 bases between. This CDR3 comprises 13 residues. CDR3 nucleotide sequence: TGTGCCACCAGCAGAGATCCCCCCTCTGGGCAGTACTTC. This codes for CATSRDPPSGQYF.

This clonotype has a count of ten or more. This rearrangement joins TRBV5-1 to TRBJ1-1; the match to TRBD1 covers 9 bases. The germline CDR1 and CDR2 sequences are SGHRS and YFSETQ. V shed 4 bases and J 5 bases; nucleotides not matched to a gene: 9. The CDR3 has 15 amino acids. The CDR3 nucleotides are TGCGCCAGCAGCCAATCGGGACAGGGAGCGACTGAAGCTTTCTTT. Translated: CASSQSGQGATEAFF.

The V call is TRBV29-1, the J call TRBJ1-2; weak D call: TRBD1 (5 bases). CDR3 length equals 13 residues. The germline CDR1 and CDR2 sequences are SQVTM and ANQGSEA. The V and J ends lost 7 bases and 2 bases respectively, with 14 bases between them. The CDR3, as DNA: TGCAGCGCTCCGGGACCGTTCAACTATGGCTACACCTTC. This codes for CSAPGPFNYGYTF.

This clonotype was observed many times. V gene TRBV27 combines with J gene TRBJ1-6, with D perhaps matching TRBD1 (5 bases). The CDR3 extends over 16 amino acids. CDR1 and CDR2 from the germline V gene are MNHEY and SMNVEV (reference sequence). Trimming shortened V by 0 bases and J by 1 base, and 7 bases separated the two germline ends. CDR3 sequence (DNA): TGTGCCAGCAGTTTATCGGCAGGGTCCTATAATTCACCCCTCCACTTT. It encodes CASSLSAGSYNSPLHF.

There are a few counts of this clonotype. The genes are TRBV5-4 and TRBJ2-1; no definite D call. V was trimmed by 4 bases and J by 9 bases, leaving 20 bases between them. The CDR3 covers 15 residues. Germline assignment: CDR1 SGHNT and CDR2 YYREEE (reference sequence). The CDR3 region has the DNA TGTGCCAGCAGCCTCGTTGGTGTGAAGGTCGGTGAGCAGTTCTTC. This sequence encodes CASSLVGVKVGEQFF.

This clonotype was counted ten times or more. The rearrangement joins TRBV20-1 to TRBJ2-5; the D call may be TRBD1 or TRBD2 (6 bases each). Germline assignment: CDR1 DFQATT and CDR2 SNEGSKA (reference sequence). Trimming took off 0 bases at V and 5 bases at J, with 10 bases between the two ends. The CDR3 is 13 amino acids. The CDR3 loop reads CSARDRGRETQYF. The CDR3 region has the DNA TGCAGTGCTAGAGATCGGGGGCGCGAGACCCAGTACTTC.

This sequence joins TRBV7-8 and TRBJ2-7; unclear D gene. Germline CDR1 is SGHVS and CDR2 is FQNEAQ. CDR3 length: 15 residues. V was clipped by 2 bases and J by 3 bases, with 14 bases between them. CDR3 sequence (DNA): TGTGCCAGCAGCTTACAACGTGGAAAGATCTACGAGCAGTACTTC. It codes for CASSLQRGKIYEQYF.

This clonotype was observed at least ten times. CDR3 in DNA: TGCGCCAGCAGCTTGGCTCCCCTGGGGGGAGGGGAGACCCAGTACTTC. This codes for CASSLAPLGGGETQYF. V is TRBV5-1 and J is TRBJ2-5; 7 bases are a match to TRBD2. Germline V CDR1 and CDR2: SGHRS, YFSETQ. The ends lost 0 bases at V and 5 bases at J; junction bases unmatched: 10. This CDR3 spans 16 amino acids.

This clonotype has a count of ten or more. This chain uses TRBV20-1 with TRBJ1-2; perhaps TRBD1 as D (6 bases). Per the germline V gene, CDR1 is DFQATT and CDR2 is SNEGSKA (reference sequence). The CDR3 is made up of 14 amino acids. The ends were cut back, 2 bases at V and 0 bases at J, with 10 bases in the middle. The CDR3 nucleotides are TGCAGTGCTAGAAGGGGGAGGGCTAACTATGGCTACACCTTC. This gives the protein CSARRGRANYGYTF.

This clonotype was observed at least ten times. The chain couples TRBV5-1 to TRBJ2-2; 7 positions match TRBD1. CDR1 is SGHRS, CDR2 YFSETQ, per germline. After removal of 6 bases from V and 1 base from J, the junction contained 6 bases not matched to a gene. The CDR3 loop spans 15 amino acids. Here the CDR3 reads CASNRDSKNTGELFF. The DNA for the CDR3 is TGCGCCAGCAATAGGGACAGCAAGAACACCGGGGAGCTGTTTTTT.